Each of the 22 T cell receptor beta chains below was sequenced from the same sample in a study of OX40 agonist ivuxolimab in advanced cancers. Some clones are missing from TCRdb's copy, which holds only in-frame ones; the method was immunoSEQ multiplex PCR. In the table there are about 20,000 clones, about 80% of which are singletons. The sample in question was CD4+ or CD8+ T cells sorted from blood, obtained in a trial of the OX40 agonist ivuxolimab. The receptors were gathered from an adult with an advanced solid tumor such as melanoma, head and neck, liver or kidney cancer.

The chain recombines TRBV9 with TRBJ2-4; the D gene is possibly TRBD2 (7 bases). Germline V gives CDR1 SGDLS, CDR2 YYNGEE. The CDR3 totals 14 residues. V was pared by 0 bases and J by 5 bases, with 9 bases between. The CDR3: CASSVDGGQNIQYF. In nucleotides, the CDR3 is TGTGCCAGCAGCGTAGACGGGGGGCAAAACATTCAGTACTTC.

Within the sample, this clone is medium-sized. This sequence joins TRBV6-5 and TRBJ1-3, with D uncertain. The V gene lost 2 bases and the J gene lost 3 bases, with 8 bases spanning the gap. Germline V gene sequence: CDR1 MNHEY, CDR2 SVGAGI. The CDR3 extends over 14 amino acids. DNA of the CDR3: TGTGCCAGCAGTTACACTACAAGTGGAAACACCATATATTTT. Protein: CASSYTTSGNTIYF.

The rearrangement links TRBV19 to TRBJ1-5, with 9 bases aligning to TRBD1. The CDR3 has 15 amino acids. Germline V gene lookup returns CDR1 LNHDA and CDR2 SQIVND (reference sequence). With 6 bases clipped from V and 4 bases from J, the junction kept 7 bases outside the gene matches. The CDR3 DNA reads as TGTGCCAGTAGCACCTTGGGGACAGGGAATCAGCCCCAGCATTTT. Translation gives CASSTLGTGNQPQHF.

CDR3 sequence reads: CASTEDRANMNTGELFF. CDR3 bases: TGTGCCAGCACCGAAGACAGGGCTAACATGAACACCGGGGAGCTGTTTTTT. V and J are TRBV2 and TRBJ2-2; 7 bases map to TRBD1. Trimming at V came to 7 bases and at J to 1 base, leaving 12 bases not matched to a gene. Germline V CDR1 and CDR2: SNHLY, FYNNEI. CDR3 length equals 17 residues.

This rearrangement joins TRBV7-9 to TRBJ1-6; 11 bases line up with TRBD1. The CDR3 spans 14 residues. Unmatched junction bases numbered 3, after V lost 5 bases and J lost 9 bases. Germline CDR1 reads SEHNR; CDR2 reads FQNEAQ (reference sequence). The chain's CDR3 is CASSLDRGPSPLHF. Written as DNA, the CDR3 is TGTGCCAGCAGCCTGGACAGGGGGCCTTCACCCCTCCACTTT.

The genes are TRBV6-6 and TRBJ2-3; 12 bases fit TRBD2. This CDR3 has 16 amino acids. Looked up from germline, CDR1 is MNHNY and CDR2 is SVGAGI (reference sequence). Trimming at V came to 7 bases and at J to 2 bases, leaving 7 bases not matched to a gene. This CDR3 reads CASTTLAGGLTDTQYF. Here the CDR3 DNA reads TGTGCCAGCACGACCCTAGCGGGGGGGCTCACAGATACGCAGTATTTT.

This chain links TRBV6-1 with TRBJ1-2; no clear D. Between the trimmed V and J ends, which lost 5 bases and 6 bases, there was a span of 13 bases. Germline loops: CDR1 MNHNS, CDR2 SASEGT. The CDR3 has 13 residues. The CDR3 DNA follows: TGTGCCAGCAGTTTACGCGGAGCTGATGGCTACACCTTC. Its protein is CASSLRGADGYTF.

CDR3 region: CSVGVQGELFF. The CDR3 bases are TGCAGCGTTGGGGTACAGGGGGAACTGTTTTTT. The chain recombines TRBV29-1 with TRBJ1-4, with 8 bases lining up with TRBD1. Germline V gene lookup returns CDR1 SQVTM and CDR2 ANQGSEA. CDR3 length equals 11 residues. J gave up 12 bases and V 4 bases, and 4 bases lay outside the gene matches.

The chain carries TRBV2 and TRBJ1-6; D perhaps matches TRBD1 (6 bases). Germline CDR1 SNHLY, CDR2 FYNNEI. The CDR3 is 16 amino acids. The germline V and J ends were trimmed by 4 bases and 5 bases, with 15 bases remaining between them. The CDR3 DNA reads TGTGCCAGCAGTGTCCCTGGGGGGCAGGATAATTCACCCCTCCACTTT. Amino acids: CASSVPGGQDNSPLHF.

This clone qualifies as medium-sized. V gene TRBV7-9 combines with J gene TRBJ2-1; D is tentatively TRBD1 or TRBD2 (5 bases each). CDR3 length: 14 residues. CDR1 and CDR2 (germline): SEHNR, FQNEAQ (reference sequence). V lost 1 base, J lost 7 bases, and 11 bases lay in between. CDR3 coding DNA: TGTGCCAGCAGCTTAGAACGCAGGGAGAATGAGCAGTTCTTC. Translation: CASSLERRENEQFF.

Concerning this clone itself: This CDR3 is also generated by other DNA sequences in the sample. The CDR3 loop is CASSLGGGGGGTGELFF. The CDR3 DNA reads TGTGCCAGCAGTTTGGGTGGCGGCGGGGGGGGAACCGGGGAGCTGTTTTTT. V is TRBV27 and J is TRBJ2-2, with 9 nucleotides matching TRBD2. V was pared by 3 bases and J by 5 bases, with 10 bases of the junction left unmatched. Germline V gene data show CDR1 as MNHEY and CDR2 as SMNVEV (reference sequence). The CDR3 loop spans 17 amino acids.

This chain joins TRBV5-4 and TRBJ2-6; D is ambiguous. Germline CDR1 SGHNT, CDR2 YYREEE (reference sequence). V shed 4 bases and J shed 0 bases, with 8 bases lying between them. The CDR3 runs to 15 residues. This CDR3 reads CASSPDTSGANVLTF. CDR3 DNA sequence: TGTGCCAGCAGCCCCGACACCTCTGGGGCCAACGTCCTGACTTTC.

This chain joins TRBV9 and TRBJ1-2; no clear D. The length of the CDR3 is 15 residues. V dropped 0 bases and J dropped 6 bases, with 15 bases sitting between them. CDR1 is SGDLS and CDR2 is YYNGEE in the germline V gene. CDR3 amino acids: CASSVVADSLDGYTF. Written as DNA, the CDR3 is TGTGCCAGCAGCGTAGTTGCAGACTCTCTGGATGGCTACACCTTC.

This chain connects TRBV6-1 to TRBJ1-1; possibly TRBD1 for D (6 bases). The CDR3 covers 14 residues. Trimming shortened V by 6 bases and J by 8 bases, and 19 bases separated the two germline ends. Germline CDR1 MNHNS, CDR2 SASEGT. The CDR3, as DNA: TGTGCCAGCAGGAGCAGGGACACGGGCGGCGAAGCTTTCTTT. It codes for CASRSRDTGGEAFF.

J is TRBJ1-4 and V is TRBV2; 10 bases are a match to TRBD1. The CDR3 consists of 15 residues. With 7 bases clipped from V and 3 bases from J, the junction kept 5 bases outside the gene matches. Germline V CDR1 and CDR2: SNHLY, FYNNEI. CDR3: CASTKTGGSNEKLFF. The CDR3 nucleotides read TGTGCCAGCACTAAGACAGGGGGCTCTAATGAAAAACTGTTTTTT.

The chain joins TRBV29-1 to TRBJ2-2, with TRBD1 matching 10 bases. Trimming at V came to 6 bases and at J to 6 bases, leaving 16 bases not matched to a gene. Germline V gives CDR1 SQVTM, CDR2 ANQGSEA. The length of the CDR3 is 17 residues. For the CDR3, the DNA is TGCAGCGTAGTCGCCGGGACAGGGGACCGGGGGGCCGGGGAGCTGTTTTTT. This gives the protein CSVVAGTGDRGAGELFF.

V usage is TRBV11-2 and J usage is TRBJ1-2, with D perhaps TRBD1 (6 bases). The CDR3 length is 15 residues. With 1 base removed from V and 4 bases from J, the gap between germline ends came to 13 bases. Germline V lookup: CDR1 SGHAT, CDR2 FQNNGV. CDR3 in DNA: TGTGCCAGCAGCTTAGGTAGTGGACAGCTCTATGGCTACACCTTC. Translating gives CASSLGSGQLYGYTF.

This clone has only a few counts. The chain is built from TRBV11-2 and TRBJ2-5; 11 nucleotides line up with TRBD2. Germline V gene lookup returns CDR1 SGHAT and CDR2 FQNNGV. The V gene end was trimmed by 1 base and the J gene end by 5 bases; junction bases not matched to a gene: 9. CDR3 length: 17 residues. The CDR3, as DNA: TGTGCCAGCAGCTTAGCGGGTAGCGGGGGGGCCTGGGAGACCCAGTACTTC. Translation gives CASSLAGSGGAWETQYF.

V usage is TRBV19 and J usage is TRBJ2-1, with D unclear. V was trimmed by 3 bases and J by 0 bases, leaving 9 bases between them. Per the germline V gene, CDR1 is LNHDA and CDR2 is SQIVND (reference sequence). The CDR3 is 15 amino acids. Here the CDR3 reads CASSMGASSYNEQFF. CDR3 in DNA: TGTGCCAGTAGTATGGGCGCGAGCTCCTACAATGAGCAGTTCTTC.

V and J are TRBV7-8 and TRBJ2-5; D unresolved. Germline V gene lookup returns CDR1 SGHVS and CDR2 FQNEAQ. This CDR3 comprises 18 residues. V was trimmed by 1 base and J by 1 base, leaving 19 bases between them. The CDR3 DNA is TGTGCCAGCAGCTTAGTTTACTTCGGTCTTCGAACCCAAGAGACCCAGTACTTC. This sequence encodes CASSLVYFGLRTQETQYF.

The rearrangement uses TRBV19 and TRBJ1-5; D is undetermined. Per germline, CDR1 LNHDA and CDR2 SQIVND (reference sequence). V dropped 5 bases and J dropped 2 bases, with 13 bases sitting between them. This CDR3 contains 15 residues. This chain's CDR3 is CASSPVLTGNQPQHF. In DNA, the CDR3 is TGTGCCAGTAGTCCGGTGCTAACGGGCAATCAGCCCCAGCATTTT.

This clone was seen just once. The CDR3 protein is CASSLSRDEVHTDTQYF. The CDR3 DNA is TGTGCCAGCAGCCTAAGCCGGGACGAGGTTCACACAGATACGCAGTATTTT. The genes are TRBV7-6 and TRBJ2-3; either TRBD1 or TRBD2 may fit D (5 bases each). Germline CDR1 reads SGHVS; CDR2 reads FNYEAQ. This CDR3 contains 17 residues. V dropped 5 bases and J dropped 2 bases, with 20 bases sitting between them.